This T cell receptor (beta chain) was captured by sequencing in a study of T cells in Graves' hyperthyroidism and ophthalmopathy. Findings of the study overall: Most thyroid clonotypes expanded above 0.001 appeared in blood too.

The V gene lost 6 bases and the J gene lost 0 bases, with 13 bases spanning the gap. Germline CDR1 is SGHDT and CDR2 is YYEEEE. The CDR3 extends over 14 amino acids. It was RNA transcripts that yielded the amplified TCR beta CDR3 regions. TCR CDR3 regions were first amplified by RT-PCR with HTBI primers. Each CDR3 protein is one row after TCRdb ran MiXCR on the multiplex PCR reads. Of more than 350,000 distinct CDR3 sequences listed, more than 14% are singletons. A word on this clonotype: The antigen remains unidentified.

The sequence was collected from a woman under 40 with Graves' ophthalmopathy. Sequencing was done on a sample of blood. The chain links TRBV5-6 to TRBJ2-7; a possible D gene is TRBD1 (5 bases). The CDR3 DNA reads as TGTGCCAGCATGCCGGCACAGGTCTCCTACGAGCAGTACTTC. Amino acid sequence: CASMPAQVSYEQYF.